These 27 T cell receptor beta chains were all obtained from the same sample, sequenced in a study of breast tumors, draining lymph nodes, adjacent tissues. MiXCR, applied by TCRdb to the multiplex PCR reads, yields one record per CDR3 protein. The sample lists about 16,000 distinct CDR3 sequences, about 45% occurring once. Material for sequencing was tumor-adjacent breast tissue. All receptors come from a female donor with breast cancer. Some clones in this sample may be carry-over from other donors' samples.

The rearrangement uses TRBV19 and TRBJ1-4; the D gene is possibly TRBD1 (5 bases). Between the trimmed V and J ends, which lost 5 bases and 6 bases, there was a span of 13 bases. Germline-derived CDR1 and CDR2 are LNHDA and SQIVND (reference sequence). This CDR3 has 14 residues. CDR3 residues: CASSYAWGDEKLFF. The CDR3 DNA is TGTGCCAGTAGTTACGCGTGGGGGGATGAAAAACTGTTTTTT.

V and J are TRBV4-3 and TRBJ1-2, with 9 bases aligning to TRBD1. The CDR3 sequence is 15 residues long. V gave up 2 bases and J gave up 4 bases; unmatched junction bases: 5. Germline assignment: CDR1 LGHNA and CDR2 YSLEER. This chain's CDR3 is CASSQFGTGSYGYTF. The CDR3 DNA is TGCGCCAGCAGCCAATTCGGGACAGGGAGCTATGGCTACACCTTC.

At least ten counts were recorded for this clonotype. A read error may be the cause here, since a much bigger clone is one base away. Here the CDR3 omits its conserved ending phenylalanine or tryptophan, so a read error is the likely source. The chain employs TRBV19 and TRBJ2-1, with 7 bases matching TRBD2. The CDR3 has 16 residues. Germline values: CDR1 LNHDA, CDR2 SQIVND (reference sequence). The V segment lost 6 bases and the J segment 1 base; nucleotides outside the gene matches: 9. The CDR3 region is CASSIILAMSYNEQFS. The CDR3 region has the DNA TGTGCCAGTAGCATTATACTAGCGATGTCCTACAATGAGCAGTTCTCC.

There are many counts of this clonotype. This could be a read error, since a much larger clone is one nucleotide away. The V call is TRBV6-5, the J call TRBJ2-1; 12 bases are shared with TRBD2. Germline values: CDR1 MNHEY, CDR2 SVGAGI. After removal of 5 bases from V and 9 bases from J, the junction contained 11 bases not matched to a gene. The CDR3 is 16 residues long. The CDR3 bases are TGTGCCAGCAGTCACACTGGACTAGCGGGACACCGTGAGCAGTTCTTC. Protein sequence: CASSHTGLAGHREQFF.

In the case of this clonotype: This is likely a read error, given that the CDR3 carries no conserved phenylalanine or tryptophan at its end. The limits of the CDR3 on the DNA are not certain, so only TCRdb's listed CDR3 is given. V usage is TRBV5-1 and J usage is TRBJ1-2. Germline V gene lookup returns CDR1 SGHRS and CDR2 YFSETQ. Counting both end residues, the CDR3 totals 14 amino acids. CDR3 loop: CASSQDLVFLGCTL.

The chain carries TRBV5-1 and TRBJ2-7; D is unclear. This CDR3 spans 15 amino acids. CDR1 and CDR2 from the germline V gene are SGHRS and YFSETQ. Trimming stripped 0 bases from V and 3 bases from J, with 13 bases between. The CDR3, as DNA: TGCGCCAGCAGCTTGGGTCCAGGCACGGTCTACGAGCAGTACTTC. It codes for CASSLGPGTVYEQYF. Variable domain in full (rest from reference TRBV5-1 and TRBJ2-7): KAGVTQTPRYLIKTRGQQVTLSCSPISGHRSVSWYQQTPGQGLQFLFEYFSETQRNKGNFPGRFSGRQFSNSRSEMNVSTLELGDSALYLCASSLGPGTVYEQYFGPGTRLTVT.

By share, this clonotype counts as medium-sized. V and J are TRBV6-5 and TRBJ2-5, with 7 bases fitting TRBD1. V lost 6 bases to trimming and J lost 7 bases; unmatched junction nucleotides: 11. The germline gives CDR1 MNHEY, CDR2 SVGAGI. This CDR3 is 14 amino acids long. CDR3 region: CASRETGRFGTQYF. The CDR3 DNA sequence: TGTGCCAGCAGGGAGACAGGGCGCTTTGGGACCCAGTACTTC.

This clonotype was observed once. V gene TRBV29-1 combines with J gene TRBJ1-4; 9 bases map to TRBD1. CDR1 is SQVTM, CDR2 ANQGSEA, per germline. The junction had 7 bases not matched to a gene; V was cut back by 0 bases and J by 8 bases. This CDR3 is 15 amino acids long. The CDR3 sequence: CSVEERGQGGEKLFF. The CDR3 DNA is TGCAGCGTTGAAGAGAGGGGACAGGGTGGAGAAAAACTGTTTTTT.

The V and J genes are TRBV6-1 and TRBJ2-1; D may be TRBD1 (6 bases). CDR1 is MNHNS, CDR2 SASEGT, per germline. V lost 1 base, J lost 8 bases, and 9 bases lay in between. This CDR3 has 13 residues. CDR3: CASSEGGGYEQFF. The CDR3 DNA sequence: TGTGCCAGCAGTGAAGGTGGGGGCTATGAGCAGTTCTTC.

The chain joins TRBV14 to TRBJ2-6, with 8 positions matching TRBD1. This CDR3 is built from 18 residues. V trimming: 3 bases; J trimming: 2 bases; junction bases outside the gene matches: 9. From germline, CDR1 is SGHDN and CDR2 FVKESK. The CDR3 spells CASSHMDRDLPGANVLTF. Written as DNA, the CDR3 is TGTGCCAGCAGCCATATGGACAGGGACCTACCTGGGGCCAACGTCCTGACTTTC.

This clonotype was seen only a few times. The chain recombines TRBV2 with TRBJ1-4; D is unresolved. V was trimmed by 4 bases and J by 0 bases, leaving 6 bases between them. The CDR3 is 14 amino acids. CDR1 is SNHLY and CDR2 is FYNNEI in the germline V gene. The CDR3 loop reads CASSASATNEKLFF. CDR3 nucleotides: TGTGCCAGCAGTGCTAGTGCAACTAATGAAAAACTGTTTTTT.

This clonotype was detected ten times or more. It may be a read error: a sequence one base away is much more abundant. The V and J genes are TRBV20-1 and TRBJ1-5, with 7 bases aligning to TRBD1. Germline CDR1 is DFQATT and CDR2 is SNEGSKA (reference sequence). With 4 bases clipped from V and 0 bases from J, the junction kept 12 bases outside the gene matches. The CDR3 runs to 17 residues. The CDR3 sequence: CSANSDRSLSSNQPQHF. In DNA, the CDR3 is TGCAGTGCTAATTCGGACAGGAGCCTTTCTAGCAATCAGCCCCAGCATTTT.

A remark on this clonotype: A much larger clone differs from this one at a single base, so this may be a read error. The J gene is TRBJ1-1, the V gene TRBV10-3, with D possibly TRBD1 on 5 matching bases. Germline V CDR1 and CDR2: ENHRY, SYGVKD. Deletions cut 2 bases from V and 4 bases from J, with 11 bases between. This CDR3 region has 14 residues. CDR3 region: CAISEIGTFTEAFF. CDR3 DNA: TGTGCCATCAGTGAGATCGGGACTTTCACTGAAGCTTTCTTT.

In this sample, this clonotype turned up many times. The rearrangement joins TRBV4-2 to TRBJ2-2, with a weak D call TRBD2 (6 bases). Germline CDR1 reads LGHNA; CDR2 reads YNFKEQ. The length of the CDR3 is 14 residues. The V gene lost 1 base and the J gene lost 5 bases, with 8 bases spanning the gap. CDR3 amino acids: CASSQVGGTGELFF. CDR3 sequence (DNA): TGTGCCAGCAGCCAAGTTGGGGGGACCGGGGAGCTGTTTTTT.

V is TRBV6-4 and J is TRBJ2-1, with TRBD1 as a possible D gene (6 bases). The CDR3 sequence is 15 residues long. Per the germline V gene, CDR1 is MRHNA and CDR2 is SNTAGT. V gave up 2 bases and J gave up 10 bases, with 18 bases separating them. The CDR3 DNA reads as TGTGCCAGCAGTGACGGGGCAGGGGAGTATAGGGAGCAGTTCTTC. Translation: CASSDGAGEYREQFF.

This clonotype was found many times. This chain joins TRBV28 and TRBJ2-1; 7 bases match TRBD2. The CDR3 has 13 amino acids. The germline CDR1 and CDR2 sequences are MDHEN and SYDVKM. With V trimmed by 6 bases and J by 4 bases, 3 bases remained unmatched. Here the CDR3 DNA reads TGTGCCAGCAGGAGCGGGGATTACAATGAGCAGTTCTTC. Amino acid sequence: CASRSGDYNEQFF.

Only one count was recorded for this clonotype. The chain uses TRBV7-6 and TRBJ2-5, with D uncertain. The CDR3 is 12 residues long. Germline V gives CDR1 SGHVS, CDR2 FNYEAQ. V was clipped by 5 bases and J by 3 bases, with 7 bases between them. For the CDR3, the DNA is TGTGCCAGCAGCCTACAAAAAGAGACCCAGTACTTC. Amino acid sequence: CASSLQKETQYF.

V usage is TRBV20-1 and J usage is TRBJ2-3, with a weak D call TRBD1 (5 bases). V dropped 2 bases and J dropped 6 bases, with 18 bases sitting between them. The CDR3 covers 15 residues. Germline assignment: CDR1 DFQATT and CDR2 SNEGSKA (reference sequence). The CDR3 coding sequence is TGCAGTGCTAGAAGCCTGGCAGGGCAGGAGGATACGCAGTATTTT. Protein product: CSARSLAGQEDTQYF.

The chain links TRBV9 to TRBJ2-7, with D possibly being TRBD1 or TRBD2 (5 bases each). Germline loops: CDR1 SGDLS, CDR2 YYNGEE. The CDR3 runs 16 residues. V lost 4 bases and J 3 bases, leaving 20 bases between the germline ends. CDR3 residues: CASSPKAPGPHYEQYF. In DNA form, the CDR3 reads TGTGCCAGCAGCCCCAAGGCGCCGGGGCCTCACTACGAGCAGTACTTC.

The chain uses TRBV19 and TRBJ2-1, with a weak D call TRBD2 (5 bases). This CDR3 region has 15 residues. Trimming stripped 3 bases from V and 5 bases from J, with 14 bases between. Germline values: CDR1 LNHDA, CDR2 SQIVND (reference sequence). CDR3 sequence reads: CASSMRLSTNNEQFF. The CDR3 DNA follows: TGTGCCAGTAGTATGAGGCTATCGACTAACAATGAGCAGTTCTTC.

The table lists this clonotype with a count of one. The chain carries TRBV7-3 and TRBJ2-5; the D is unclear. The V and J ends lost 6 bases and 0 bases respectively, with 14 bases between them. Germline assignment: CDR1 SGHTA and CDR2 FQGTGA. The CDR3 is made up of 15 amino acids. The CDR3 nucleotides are TGTGCCAGCAGACGGGCTGACTCGTACCAAGAGACCCAGTACTTC. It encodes CASRRADSYQETQYF.

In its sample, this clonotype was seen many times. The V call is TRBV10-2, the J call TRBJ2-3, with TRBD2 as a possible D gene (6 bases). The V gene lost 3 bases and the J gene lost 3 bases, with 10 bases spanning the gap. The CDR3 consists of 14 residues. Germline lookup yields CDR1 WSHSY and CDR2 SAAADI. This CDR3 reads CASSDGGGTDTQYF. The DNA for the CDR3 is TGCGCCAGCAGTGACGGTGGGGGGACAGATACGCAGTATTTT.

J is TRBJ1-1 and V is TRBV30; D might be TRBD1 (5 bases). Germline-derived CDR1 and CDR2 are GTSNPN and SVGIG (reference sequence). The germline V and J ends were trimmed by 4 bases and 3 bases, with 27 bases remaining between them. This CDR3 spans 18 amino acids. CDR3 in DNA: TGTGCCTGGATTTTTCTCTCTCTGAGAGGGGATCAGGACACTGAAGCTTTCTTT. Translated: CAWIFLSLRGDQDTEAFF.

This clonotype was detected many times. CDR3: CSASGLALRNTGELFF. In nucleotides, the CDR3 is TGCAGCGCCTCGGGACTAGCGCTACGGAACACCGGGGAGCTGTTTTTT. The V and J genes are TRBV29-1 and TRBJ2-2, with 10 bases that match TRBD2. The CDR3 runs to 16 residues. The germline gives CDR1 SQVTM, CDR2 ANQGSEA. V lost 7 bases, J lost 1 base, and 9 bases stayed unmatched.

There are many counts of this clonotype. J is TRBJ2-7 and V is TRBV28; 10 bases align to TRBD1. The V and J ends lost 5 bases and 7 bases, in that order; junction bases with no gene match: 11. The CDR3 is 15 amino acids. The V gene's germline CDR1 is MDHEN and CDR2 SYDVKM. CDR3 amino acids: CASSQTGTGAGEQYF. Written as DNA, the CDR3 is TGTGCCAGCAGTCAAACAGGGACAGGGGCGGGGGAGCAGTACTTC.

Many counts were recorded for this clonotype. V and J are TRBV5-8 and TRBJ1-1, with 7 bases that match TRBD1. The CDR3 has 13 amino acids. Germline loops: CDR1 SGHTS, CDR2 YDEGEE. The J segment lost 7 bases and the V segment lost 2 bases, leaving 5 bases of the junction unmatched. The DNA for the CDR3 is TGTGCCAGCAGCTTAGACAGGGACCTTGAAGCTTTCTTT. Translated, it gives CASSLDRDLEAFF.

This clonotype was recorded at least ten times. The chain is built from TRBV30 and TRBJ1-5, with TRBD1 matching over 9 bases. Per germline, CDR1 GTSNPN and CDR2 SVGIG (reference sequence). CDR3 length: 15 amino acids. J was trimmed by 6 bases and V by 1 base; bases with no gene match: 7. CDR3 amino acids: CAWSETTGGSQPQHF. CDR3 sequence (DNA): TGTGCCTGGAGTGAGACCACAGGGGGCTCTCAGCCCCAGCATTTT.